A single sample is the source of the 12 T cell receptor beta chains below, sequenced in a study of cytomegalovirus exposure and HLA in healthy donors (dated by TCRdb to 2015 to 2018). Library preparation employed the immunoSEQ multiplex PCR assay. The multiplex PCR relied on a mix of 60 forward primers for TCR Vbeta segments and 13 reverse primers for TCR Jbeta segments. TCRdb carries this immuneACCESS record with in-frame sequences only. Its versions omit some clonotypes, under half of them owing to an unresolved V gene in the studies checked, with the rest unexplained. For this sample there are some 150,000 clones; 80% to 90% appear just once. About 0.77% of the sample is taken by the ten largest. Sequencing was performed on PBMCs. The origin of the receptors is a woman aged 18 to 35 in good health and CMV-seronegative.

The V gene is TRBV15, the J gene TRBJ2-2; a possible D gene is TRBD1 (5 bases). From germline, CDR1 is LNHNV and CDR2 YYDKDF (reference sequence). Trimming stripped 5 bases from V and 0 bases from J, with 7 bases between. The CDR3 length is 14 residues. CDR3 coding DNA: TGTGCCACCAGCGAGACAGCGAACACCGGGGAGCTGTTTTTT. Its protein is CATSETANTGELFF.

This chain uses TRBV6-1 with TRBJ1-5, with no clear D. CDR1 and CDR2 from the germline V gene are MNHNS and SASEGT. V shed 7 bases and J shed 3 bases, with 10 bases lying between them. The CDR3 loop spans 13 amino acids. The CDR3 bases are TGTGCCAGCAATGGCCAAACCAATCAGCCCCAGCATTTT. Translating gives CASNGQTNQPQHF.

The chain has TRBV7-6 and TRBJ2-2, with D possibly TRBD2 on 5 matching bases. Per germline, CDR1 SGHVS and CDR2 FNYEAQ. The CDR3 has 16 residues. V was clipped by 0 bases and J by 1 base, with 9 bases between them. The CDR3 here is CASSLARARNTGELFF. Here the CDR3 DNA reads TGTGCCAGCAGCTTAGCGAGGGCCCGGAACACCGGGGAGCTGTTTTTT.

The chain employs TRBV7-2 and TRBJ1-2, with D possibly matching TRBD1 (6 bases). This CDR3 is 17 amino acids long. Trimming took off 3 bases at V and 5 bases at J, with 22 bases between the two ends. CDR1 SGHTA and CDR2 FQGNSA come from the germline V gene. Here the CDR3 DNA reads TGTGCCAGCAGCTTTCACATGGGGGGGCAGGACCTTTATGGCTACACCTTC. It translates to CASSFHMGGQDLYGYTF.

On this clone: Other DNA sequences in this sample translate to the same CDR3. This chain connects TRBV7-9 to TRBJ1-1, with D tentatively TRBD1 (5 bases). Deletions cut 5 bases from V and 6 bases from J, with 10 bases between. This CDR3 is 12 amino acids long. CDR1 SEHNR and CDR2 FQNEAQ come from the germline V gene (reference sequence). In DNA form, the CDR3 reads TGTGCCAGCAGCCTCTCGGGGGCTGAAGCTTTCTTT. Translating it yields CASSLSGAEAFF.

This clone appeared a single time. The CDR3 region is CASSWDSENEQYF. The CDR3 region has the DNA TGTGCCAGCAGTTGGGACAGCGAAAACGAGCAGTACTTC. V usage is TRBV27 and J usage is TRBJ2-7, with 7 bases that match TRBD1. Germline V gene data show CDR1 as MNHEY and CDR2 as SMNVEV (reference sequence). J lost 5 bases, V lost 4 bases, and 5 bases had no gene match. The CDR3 covers 13 residues.

This clone has just a few counts. The chain carries TRBV12-5 and TRBJ1-6; 8 bases line up with TRBD1. CDR1 LGHNT and CDR2 FRNRAP come from the germline V gene. The CDR3 is 15 amino acids. The V segment lost 1 base and the J segment 7 bases; nucleotides outside the gene matches: 3. The CDR3 DNA sequence: TGTGCTAGTGGTTTGGGGACAGGGTTGAATTCACCCCTCCACTTT. Its protein is CASGLGTGLNSPLHF.

V usage is TRBV5-1 and J usage is TRBJ2-2; 11 bases match TRBD1. The CDR3 covers 15 residues. Unmatched junction bases numbered 5, after V lost 3 bases and J lost 7 bases. Germline V gives CDR1 SGHRS, CDR2 YFSETQ. The CDR3 region has the DNA TGCGCCAGCAGCTCCAGGACAGGGGGCGGCGGGGAGCTGTTTTTT. Residues: CASSSRTGGGGELFF.

The rearrangement uses TRBV28 and TRBJ2-7; D may be TRBD1 (6 bases). Germline CDR1 is MDHEN and CDR2 is SYDVKM. There are 15 residues in the CDR3. V lost 4 bases and J 1 base, leaving 14 bases between the germline ends. The CDR3 DNA reads TGTGCCAGCAGTTCCCAGGGGTTGGTGTCCTACGAGCAGTACTTC. It specifies CASSSQGLVSYEQYF.

The chain employs TRBV28 and TRBJ1-2; D gene uncertain. The V end was cut by 5 bases, the J end by 4 bases, with 8 bases between. The CDR3 is 12 amino acids. Germline-derived CDR1 and CDR2 are MDHEN and SYDVKM. Here the CDR3 DNA reads TGTGCCAGCAGTATTAATAGCTATGGCTACACCTTC. Residues: CASSINSYGYTF.

The chain combines TRBV19 with TRBJ1-4; no reliable D call. There are 16 residues in the CDR3. The V and J ends lost 5 bases and 0 bases respectively, with 13 bases between them. Germline assignment: CDR1 LNHDA and CDR2 SQIVND (reference sequence). The CDR3 sequence: CASSPSESSTNEKLFF. CDR3 nucleotides: TGTGCCAGTAGTCCTTCGGAGTCTTCAACTAATGAAAAACTGTTTTTT.

The chain combines TRBV11-2 with TRBJ2-2; a possible D gene is TRBD2 (6 bases). The CDR3 length is 16 residues. The ends were cut back, 1 base at V and 0 bases at J, with 9 bases in the middle. Germline CDR1 reads SGHAT; CDR2 reads FQNNGV. The CDR3 protein is CASSLVSGANTGELFF. CDR3 in DNA: TGTGCCAGCAGCTTAGTTTCGGGGGCGAACACCGGGGAGCTGTTTTTT.